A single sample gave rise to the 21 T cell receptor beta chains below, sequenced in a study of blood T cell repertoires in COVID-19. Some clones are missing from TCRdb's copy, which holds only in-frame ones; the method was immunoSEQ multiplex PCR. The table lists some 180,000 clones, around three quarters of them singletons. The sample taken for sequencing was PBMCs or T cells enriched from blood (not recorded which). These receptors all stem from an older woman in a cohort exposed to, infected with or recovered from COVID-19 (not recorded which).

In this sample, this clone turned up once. Written as DNA, the CDR3 is TGTGCCAGCAGTCGGAGATTTGCGGGAGAAGGTGGCTACGAGCAGTACTTC. Protein: CASSRRFAGEGGYEQYF. The rearrangement links TRBV27 to TRBJ2-7; 7 nucleotides align to TRBD2. The germline gives CDR1 MNHEY, CDR2 SMNVEV (reference sequence). This CDR3 spans 17 amino acids. Losses at the gene ends were 5 bases for V and 3 bases for J; bases not matched to a gene: 16.

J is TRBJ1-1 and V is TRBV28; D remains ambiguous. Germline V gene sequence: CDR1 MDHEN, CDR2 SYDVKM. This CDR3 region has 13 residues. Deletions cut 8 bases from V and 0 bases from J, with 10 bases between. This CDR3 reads CASVSGLNTEAFF. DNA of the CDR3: TGTGCCAGCGTGTCGGGATTGAACACTGAAGCTTTCTTT. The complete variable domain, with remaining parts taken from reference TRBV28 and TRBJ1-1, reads DVKVTQSSRYLVKRTGEKVFLECVQDMDHENMFWYRQDPGLGLRLIYFSYDVKMKEKGDIPEGYSVSREKKERFSLILESASTNQTSMYLCASVSGLNTEAFFGQGTRLTVV.

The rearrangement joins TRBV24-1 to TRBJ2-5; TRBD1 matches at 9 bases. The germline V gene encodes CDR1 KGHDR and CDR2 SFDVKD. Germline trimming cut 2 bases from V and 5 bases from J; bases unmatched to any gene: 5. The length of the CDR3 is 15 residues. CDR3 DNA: TGTGCCACCAGTGATTCCAAGACAGGGGGGGAGACCCAGTACTTC. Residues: CATSDSKTGGETQYF.

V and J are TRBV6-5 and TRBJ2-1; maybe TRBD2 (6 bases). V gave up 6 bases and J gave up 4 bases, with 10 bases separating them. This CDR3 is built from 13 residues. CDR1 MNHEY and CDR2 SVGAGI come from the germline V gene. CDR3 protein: CASSGSNYNEQFF. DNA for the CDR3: TGTGCCAGCAGCGGGAGTAATTACAATGAGCAGTTCTTC.

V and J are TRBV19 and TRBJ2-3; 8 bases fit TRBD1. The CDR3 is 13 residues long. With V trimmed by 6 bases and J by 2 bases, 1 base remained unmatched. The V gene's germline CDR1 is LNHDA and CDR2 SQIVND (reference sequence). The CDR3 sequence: CASRDRATDTQYF. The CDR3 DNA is TGTGCCAGTAGGGACAGGGCCACAGATACGCAGTATTTT.

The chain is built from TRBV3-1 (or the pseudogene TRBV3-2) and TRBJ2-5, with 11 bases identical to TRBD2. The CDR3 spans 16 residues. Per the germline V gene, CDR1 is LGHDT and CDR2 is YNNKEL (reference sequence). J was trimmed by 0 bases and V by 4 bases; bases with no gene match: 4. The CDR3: CASSPRTSGYQETQYF. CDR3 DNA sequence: TGTGCCAGCAGCCCGAGGACTAGCGGGTACCAAGAGACCCAGTACTTC.

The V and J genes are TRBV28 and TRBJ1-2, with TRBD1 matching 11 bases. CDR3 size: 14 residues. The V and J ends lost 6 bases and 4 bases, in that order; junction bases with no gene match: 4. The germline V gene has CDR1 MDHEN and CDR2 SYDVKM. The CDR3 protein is CASSRTGGLYGYTF. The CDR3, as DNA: TGTGCCAGCAGCCGGACAGGGGGCCTCTATGGCTACACCTTC.

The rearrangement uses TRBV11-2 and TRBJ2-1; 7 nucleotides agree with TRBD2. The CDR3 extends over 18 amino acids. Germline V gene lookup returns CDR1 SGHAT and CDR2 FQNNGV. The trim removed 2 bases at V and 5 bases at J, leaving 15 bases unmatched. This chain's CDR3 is CASSLSSAAGEWNNEQFF. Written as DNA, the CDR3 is TGTGCCAGCAGCTTATCTTCCGCTGCGGGAGAATGGAACAATGAGCAGTTCTTC.

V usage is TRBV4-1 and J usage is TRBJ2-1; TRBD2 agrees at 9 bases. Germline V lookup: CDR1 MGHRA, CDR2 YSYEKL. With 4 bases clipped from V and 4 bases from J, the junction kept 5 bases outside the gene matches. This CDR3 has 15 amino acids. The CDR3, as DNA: TGCGCCAGCAGCCCTAGGCTAGCGGGGTACAATGAGCAGTTCTTC. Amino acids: CASSPRLAGYNEQFF.

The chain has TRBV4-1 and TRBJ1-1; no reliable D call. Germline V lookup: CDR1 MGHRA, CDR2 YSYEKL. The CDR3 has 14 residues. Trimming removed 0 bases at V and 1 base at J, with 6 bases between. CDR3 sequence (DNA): TGCGCCAGCAGCCAAGATCAACAGAACACTGAAGCTTTCTTT. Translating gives CASSQDQQNTEAFF.

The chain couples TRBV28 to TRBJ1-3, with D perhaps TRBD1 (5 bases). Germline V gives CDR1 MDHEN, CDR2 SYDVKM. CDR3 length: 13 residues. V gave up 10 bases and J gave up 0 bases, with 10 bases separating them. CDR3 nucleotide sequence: TGTGCCACCGTAACAGGCTCTGGAAACACCATATATTTT. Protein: CATVTGSGNTIYF.

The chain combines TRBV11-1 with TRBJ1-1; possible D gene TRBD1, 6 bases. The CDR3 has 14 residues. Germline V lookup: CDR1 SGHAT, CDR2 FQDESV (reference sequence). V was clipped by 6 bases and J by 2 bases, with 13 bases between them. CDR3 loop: CASSSGQSNTEAFF. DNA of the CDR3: TGTGCCAGCAGTTCTGGACAGTCAAACACTGAAGCTTTCTTT. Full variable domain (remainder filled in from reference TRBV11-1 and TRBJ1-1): EAEVAQSPRYKITEKSQAVAFWCDPISGHATLYWYRQILGQGPELLVQFQDESVVDDSQLPKDRFSAERLKGVDSTLKIQPAELGDSAMYLCASSSGQSNTEAFFGQGTRLTVV.

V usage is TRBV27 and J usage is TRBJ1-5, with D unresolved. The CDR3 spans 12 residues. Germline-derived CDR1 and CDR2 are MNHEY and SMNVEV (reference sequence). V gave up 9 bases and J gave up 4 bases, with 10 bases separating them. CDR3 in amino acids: CASGGLNQPQHF. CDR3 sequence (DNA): TGTGCCAGTGGCGGCCTTAATCAGCCCCAGCATTTT.

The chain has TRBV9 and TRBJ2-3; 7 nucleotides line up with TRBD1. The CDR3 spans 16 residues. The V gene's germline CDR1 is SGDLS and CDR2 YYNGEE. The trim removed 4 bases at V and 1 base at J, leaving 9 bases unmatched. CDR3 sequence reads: CASSSTTGIGTDTQYF. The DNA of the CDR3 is TGTGCCAGCAGCTCAACGACAGGGATCGGCACAGATACGCAGTATTTT.

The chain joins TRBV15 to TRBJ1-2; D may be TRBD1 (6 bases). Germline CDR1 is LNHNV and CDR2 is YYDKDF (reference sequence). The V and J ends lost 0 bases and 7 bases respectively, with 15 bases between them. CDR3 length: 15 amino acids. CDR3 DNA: TGTGCCACCAGCAGAGATCCGGCCTTGGACAGTGGCTACACCTTC. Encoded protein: CATSRDPALDSGYTF.

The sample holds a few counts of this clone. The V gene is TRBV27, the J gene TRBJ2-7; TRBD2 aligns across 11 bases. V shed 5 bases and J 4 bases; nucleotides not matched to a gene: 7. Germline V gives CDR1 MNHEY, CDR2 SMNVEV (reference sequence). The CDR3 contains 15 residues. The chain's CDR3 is CASSRRGTSGYEQYF. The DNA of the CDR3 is TGTGCCAGCAGTCGGCGGGGGACTAGCGGTTACGAGCAGTACTTC.

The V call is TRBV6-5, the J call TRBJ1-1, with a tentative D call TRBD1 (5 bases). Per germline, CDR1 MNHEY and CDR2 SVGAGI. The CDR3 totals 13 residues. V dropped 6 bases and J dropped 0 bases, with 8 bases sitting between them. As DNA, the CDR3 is TGTGCCAGCAGGGACACAATGAACACTGAAGCTTTCTTT. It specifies CASRDTMNTEAFF.

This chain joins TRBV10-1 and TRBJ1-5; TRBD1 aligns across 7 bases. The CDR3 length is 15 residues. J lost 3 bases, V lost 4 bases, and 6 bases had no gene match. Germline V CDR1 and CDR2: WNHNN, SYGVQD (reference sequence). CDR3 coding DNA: TGCGCCAGCAGTGGACAGGGTCCAGTCAATCAGCCCCAGCATTTT. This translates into CASSGQGPVNQPQHF.

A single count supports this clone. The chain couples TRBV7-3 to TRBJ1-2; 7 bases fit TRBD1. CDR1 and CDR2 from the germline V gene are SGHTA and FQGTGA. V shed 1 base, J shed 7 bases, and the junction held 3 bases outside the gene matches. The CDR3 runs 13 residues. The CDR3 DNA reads TGTGCCAGCAGCTTAAATGCAGGGGGTGGCTACACCTTC. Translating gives CASSLNAGGGYTF. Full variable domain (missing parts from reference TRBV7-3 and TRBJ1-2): GAGVSQTPSNKVTEKGKYVELRCDPISGHTALYWYRQSLGQGPEFLIYFQGTGAADDSGLPNDRFFAVRPEGSVSTLKIQRTERGDSAVYLCASSLNAGGGYTFGSGTRLTVV.

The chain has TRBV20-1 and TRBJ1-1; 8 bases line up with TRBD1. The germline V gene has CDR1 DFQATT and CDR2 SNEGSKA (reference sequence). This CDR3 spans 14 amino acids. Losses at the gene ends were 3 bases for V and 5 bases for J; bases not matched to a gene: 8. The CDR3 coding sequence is TGCAGTGCTAGTGACAGGGGTTGGGAAACTGAAGCTTTCTTT. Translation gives CSASDRGWETEAFF.

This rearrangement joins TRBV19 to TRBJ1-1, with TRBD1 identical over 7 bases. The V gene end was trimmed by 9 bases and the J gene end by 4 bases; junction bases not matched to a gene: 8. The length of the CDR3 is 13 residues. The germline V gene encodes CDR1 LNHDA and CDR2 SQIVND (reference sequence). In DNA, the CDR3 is TGTGCCAGCCACAGGGGCCGGCTCACTGAAGCTTTCTTT. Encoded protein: CASHRGRLTEAFF.